This TCR beta chain emerged from a study of blood T cell repertoires in COVID-19 (dated by TCRdb to about 2020). Looking at the study overall: The collaborator samples originated in the United States, Italy and Spain and spanned the acute and convalescent phases of COVID-19. The material from the prospective study consisted of cDNA or gDNA derived from T cells, B-cell-depleted T cells, or PBMCs. The dataset comprised deeply sampled blood TCRbeta repertoires from subjects exposed to, actively infected with, or recovered from COVID-19. The repertoires were released in a freely available public database meant as a resource for research on the immune response to SARS-CoV-2. Samples came from the ongoing ImmuneRACE study (first 160 participants) plus 1,254 subjects from 6 global collaborators. The sample metadata nearly always contained a de-identified subject ID, COVID-19 status, age in years and sex. Where available, HLA class I and class II types were obtained from metadata supplied by the sample provider rather than from assay-based typing.

V is shortened by 1 base, J by 3 bases, and the region joining them spans 17 bases. The CDR3 runs 17 residues from the cysteine to the phenylalanine. Only the CDR3 portion is preserved as DNA: 51 bases, with reading frame beginning at the first base. CDR1 KGHSH and CDR2 LQKENI were looked up in the germline V gene. The paper as a whole reports these results and caveats: How much clinical and demographic metadata was included differed by source and by participant, and the metadata was provided uncurated.

TCRbeta CDR3 regions were amplified from genomic DNA using the immunoSEQ Assay, a bias-controlled multiplex PCR. For the original study's pipeline: The number of nucleated cells in each sample was estimated from the amplification of reference gene primers within the assay. Sequence reads were collapsed and filtered to measure the absolute abundance of every unique TCRbeta CDR3 rearrangement. For each sample, productive Simpson clonality was calculated as the square root of Simpson's diversity index over productive rearrangements. TCRdb stores this immuneACCESS table with in-frame sequences only. Part of the clones is absent; in the studies checked, under half of the shortfall reflects unresolved V genes, and no reason is known for the rest. The V and J calls and clone size were taken over from that table, and D and trimming were inferred from the DNA. The sample table lists approximately 290,000 clones, approximately 83% of them with a count of one. 15% to 18% of the sample lies in the top ten.

A note on this clone: No antigen is known for it. Base qualities are not at hand, and no much larger clone is one base apart.

In Seattle, one collaborating source enrolled patients while the infection was active and tracked those patients longitudinally over the course of disease. Whole blood was collected in K2EDTA tubes by collaborating institutions according to the institutions' own protocols. Collaborator samples were shipped for TCRbeta analysis as frozen whole blood, isolated PBMCs, or DNA extracted from either sample type. Recombination connected TRBV18 to TRBJ2-3; the D gene is perhaps TRBD2, from 6 matching bases. The sample consisted of peripheral blood. The receptor was isolated from an older person with COVID-19, enrolled during active disease. CDR3 reads: CASSPLVSSDGTDTQYF. The nucleotides are TGTGCCAGCTCACCACTGGTTTCTAGCGACGGGACAGATACGCAGTATTTT.